Detailed here is one T cell receptor (beta chain). The Seattle site enrolled patients during active infection and followed them longitudinally. These data come from a study of blood T cell repertoires in COVID-19. Study details: Samples of COVID-19 (acute and convalescent) were obtained from the United States, Italy and Spain.

TCRdb keeps only in-frame clones here, not all; method: immunoSEQ multiplex PCR. The sample carries about 69,000 clones, approximately 86% recorded once. The CDR3 totals 15 residues. Germline CDR1 is LGHDT and CDR2 is YNNKEL (reference sequence). V was pared by 0 bases and J by 5 bases, with 5 bases of the junction left unmatched. Material for sequencing was peripheral blood. The clonotype originates from a man between 40 and 49 years old with COVID-19, enrolled during active disease. V usage is TRBV3-1 (or the pseudogene TRBV3-2) and J usage is TRBJ2-7; 9 bases are shared with TRBD1. CDR3 in DNA: TGTGCCAGCAGCCAAGAGGGACAGGGTAGCCACGAGCAGTACTTC. Its translation: CASSQEGQGSHEQYF.